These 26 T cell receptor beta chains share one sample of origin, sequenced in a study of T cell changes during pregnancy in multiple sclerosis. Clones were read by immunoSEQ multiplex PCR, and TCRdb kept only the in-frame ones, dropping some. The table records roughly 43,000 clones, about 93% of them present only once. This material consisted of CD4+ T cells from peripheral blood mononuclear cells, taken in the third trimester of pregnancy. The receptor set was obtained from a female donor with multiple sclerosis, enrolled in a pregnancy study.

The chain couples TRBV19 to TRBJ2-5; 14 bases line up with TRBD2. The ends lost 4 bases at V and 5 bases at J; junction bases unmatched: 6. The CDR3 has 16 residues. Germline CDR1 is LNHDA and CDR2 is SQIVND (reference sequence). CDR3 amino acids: CASSTRLAGGLETQYF. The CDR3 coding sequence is TGTGCCAGTAGTACCCGACTAGCGGGGGGGCTTGAGACCCAGTACTTC.

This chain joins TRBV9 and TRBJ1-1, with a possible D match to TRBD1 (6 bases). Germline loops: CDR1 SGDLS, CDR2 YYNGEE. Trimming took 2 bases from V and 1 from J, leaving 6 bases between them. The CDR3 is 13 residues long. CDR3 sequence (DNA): TGTGCCAGCAGCGTGACAGGGAACACTGAAGCTTTCTTT. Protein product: CASSVTGNTEAFF.

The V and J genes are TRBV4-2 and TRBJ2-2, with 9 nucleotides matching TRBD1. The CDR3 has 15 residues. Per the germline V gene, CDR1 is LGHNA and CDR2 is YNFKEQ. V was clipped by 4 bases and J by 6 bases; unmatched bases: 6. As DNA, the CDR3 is TGTGCCAGCAGCCTACGGGACAGGGCATCCGGGGAGCTGTTTTTT. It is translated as CASSLRDRASGELFF.

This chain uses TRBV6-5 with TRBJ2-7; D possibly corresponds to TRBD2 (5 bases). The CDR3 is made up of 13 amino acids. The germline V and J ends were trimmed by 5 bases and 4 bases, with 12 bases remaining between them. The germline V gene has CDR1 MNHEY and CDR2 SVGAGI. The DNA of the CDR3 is TGTGCCAGCAGTCCATTAGGACTTTACGAGCAGTACTTC. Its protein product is CASSPLGLYEQYF.

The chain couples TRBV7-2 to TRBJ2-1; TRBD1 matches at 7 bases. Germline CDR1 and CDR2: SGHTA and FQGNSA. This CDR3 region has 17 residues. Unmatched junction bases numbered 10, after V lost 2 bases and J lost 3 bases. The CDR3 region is CASSLKGTAWDYNEQFF. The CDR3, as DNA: TGTGCCAGCAGCTTAAAGGGGACAGCATGGGACTACAATGAGCAGTTCTTC. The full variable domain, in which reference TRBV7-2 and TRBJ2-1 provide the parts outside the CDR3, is GAGVSQSPSNKVTEKGKDVELRCDPISGHTALYWYRQSLGQGLEFLIYFQGNSAPDKSGLPSDRFSAERTGGSVSTLTIQRTQQEDSAVYLCASSLKGTAWDYNEQFFGPGTRLTVL.

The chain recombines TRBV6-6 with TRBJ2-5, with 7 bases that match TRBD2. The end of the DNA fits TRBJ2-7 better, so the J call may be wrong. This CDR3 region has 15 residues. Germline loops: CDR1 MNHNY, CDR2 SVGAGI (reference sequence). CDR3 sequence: CASSANWGGGYEQYF. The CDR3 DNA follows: TGTGCCAGCAGTGCCAACTGGGGGGGTGGGTACGAGCAGTACTTC.

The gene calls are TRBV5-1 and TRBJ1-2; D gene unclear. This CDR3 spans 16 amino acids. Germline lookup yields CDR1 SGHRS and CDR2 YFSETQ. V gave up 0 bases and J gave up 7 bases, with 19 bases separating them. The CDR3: CASSLDPGGGRSGYTF. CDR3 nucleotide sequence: TGCGCCAGCAGCTTGGATCCAGGAGGTGGAAGAAGTGGCTACACCTTC.

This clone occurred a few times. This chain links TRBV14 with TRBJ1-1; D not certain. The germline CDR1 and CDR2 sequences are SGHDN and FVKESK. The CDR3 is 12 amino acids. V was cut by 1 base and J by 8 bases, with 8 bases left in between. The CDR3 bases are TGTGCCAGCAGCCAAGGTTCAGAAGAAGCTTTCTTT. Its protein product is CASSQGSEEAFF.

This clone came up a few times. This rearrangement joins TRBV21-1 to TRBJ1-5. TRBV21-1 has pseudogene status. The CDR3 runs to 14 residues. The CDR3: CASKEIVSNQPQHF. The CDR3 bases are TGTGCCAGCAAGGAGATAGTTAGCAATCAGCCCCAGCATTTT.

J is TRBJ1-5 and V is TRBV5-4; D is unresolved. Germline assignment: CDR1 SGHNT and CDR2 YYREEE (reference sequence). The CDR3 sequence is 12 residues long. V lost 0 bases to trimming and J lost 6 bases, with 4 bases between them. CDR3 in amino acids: CASSLDSQPQHF. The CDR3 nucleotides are TGTGCCAGCAGCTTGGATAGTCAGCCCCAGCATTTT.

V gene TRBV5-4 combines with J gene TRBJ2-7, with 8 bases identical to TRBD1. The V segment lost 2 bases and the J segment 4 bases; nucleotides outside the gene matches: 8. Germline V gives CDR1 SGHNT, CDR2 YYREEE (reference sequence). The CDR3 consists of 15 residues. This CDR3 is CASSLLRGQGYEQYF. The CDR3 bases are TGTGCCAGCAGCTTACTTCGAGGACAGGGATACGAGCAGTACTTC.

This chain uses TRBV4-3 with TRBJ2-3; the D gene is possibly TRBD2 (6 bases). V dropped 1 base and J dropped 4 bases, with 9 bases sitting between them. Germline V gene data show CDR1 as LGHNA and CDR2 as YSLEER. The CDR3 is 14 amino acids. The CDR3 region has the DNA TGCGCCAGCAGCCAAGTCGAGCGGGCAGATACGCAGTATTTT. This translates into CASSQVERADTQYF.

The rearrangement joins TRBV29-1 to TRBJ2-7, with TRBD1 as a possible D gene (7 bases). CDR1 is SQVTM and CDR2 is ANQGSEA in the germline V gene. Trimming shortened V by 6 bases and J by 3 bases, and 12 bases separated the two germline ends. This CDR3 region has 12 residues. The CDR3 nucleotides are TGCAGCGTAGGGGGGACAGTCTACGAGCAGTACTTC. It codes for CSVGGTVYEQYF.

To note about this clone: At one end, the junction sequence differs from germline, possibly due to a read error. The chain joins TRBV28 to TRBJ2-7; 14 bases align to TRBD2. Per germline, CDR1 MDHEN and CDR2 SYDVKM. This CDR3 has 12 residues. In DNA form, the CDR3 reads TGTGCCAGCAGCTCTGGACTAGCGGGAGGTTTGTTC. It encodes CASSSGLAGGLF. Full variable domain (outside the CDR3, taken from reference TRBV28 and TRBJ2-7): DVKVTQSSRYLVKRTGEKVFLECVQDMDHENMFWYRQDPGLGLRLIYFSYDVKMKEKGDIPEGYSVSREKKERFSLILESASTNQTSMYLCASSSGLAGGLFGPGTRLTVT.

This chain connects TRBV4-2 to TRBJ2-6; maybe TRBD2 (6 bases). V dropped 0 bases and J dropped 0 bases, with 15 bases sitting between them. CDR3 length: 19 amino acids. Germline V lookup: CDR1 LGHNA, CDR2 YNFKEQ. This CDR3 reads CASSQDVEGPGSGANVLTF. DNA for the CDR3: TGTGCCAGCAGCCAAGATGTGGAGGGTCCTGGCTCTGGGGCCAACGTCCTGACTTTC.

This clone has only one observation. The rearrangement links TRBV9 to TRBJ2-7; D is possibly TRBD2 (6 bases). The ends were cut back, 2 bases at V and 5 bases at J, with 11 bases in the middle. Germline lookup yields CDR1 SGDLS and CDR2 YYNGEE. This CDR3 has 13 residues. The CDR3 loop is CASSVAGGNEQYF. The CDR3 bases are TGTGCCAGCAGCGTCGCAGGAGGGAACGAGCAGTACTTC.

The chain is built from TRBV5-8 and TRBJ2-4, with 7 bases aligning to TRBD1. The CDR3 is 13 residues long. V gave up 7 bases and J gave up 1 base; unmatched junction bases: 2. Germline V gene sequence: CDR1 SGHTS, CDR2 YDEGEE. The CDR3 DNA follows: TGTGCCAGCCGACAGGGTGCCAAAAACATTCAGTACTTC. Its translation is CASRQGAKNIQYF.

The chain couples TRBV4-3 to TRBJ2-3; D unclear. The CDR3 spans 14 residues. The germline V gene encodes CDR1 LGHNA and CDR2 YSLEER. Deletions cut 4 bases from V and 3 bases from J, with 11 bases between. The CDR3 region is CASSLEVTTDTQYF. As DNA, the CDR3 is TGCGCCAGCAGCCTTGAGGTCACAACAGATACGCAGTATTTT.

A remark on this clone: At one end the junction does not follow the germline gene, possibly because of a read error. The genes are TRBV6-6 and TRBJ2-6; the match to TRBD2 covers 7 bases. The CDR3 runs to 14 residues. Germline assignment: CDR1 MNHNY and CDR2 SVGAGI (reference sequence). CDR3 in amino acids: CASSIWTGGNVLTF. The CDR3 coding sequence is TGTGCCAGCAGCATATGGACGGGGGGCAACGTCCTGACTTTC.

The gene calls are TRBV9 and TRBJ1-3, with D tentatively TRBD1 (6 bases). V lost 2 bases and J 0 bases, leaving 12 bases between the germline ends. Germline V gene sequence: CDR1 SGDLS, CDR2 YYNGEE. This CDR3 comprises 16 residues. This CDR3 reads CASSVTGTPSGNTIYF. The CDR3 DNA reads TGTGCCAGCAGCGTGACAGGAACTCCCTCTGGAAACACCATATATTTT.

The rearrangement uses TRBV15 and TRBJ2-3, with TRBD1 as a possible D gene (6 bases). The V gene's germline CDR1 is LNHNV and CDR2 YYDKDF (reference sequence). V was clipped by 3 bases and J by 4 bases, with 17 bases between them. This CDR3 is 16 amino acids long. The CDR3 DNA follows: TGTGCCACCAGCAGGCCAAACAGGGTATTGGCAGATACGCAGTATTTT. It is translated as CATSRPNRVLADTQYF.

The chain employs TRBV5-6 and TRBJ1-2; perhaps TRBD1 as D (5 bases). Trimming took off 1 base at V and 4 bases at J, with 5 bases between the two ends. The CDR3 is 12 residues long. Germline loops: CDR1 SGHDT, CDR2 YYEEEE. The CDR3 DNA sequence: TGTGCCAGCAGCTTGAGGGGCTATGGCTACACCTTC. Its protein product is CASSLRGYGYTF.

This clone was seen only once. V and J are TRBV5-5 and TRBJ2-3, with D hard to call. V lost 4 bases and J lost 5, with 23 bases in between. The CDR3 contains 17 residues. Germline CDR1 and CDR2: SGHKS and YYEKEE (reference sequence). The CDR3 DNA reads TGTGCCAGCAGCCCTTTATCCCGCCGATCCACCGGAGATACGCAGTATTTT. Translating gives CASSPLSRRSTGDTQYF.

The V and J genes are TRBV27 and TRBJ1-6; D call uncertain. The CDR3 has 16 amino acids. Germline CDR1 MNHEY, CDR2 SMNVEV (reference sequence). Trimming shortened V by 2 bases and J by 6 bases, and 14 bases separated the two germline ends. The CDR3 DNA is TGTGCCAGCAGTTTAGAAAAGCAGACTGTTAATTCACCCCTCCACTTT. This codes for CASSLEKQTVNSPLHF.

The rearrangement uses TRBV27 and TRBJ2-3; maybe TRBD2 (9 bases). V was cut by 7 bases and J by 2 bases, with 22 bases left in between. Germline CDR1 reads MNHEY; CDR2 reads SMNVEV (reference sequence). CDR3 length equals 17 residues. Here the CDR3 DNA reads TGTGCCAGCACCTCAGGGGGCGGGAGGGACTACACAGATACGCAGTATTTT. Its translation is CASTSGGGRDYTDTQYF.

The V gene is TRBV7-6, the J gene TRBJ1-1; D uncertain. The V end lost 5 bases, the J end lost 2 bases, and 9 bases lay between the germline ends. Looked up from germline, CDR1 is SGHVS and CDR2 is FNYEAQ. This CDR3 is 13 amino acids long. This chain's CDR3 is CASSRGLNTEAFF. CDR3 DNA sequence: TGTGCCAGCAGCCGAGGACTAAACACTGAAGCTTTCTTT.